One and the same sample provided the 21 T cell receptor beta chains below, sequenced in a study of shared clonotypes between healthy human individuals. Method: immunoSEQ multiplex PCR; TCRdb's copy keeps in-frame clones and lacks some. In the table there are about 2.3 million clones, 85% to 95% of which are singletons. Material for sequencing was naive CD4+ T cells from PBMCs. The subset here: CD45RA+ positively selected. The origin of the receptors is a man aged 18 to 29 in good health. Some clones in this sample may be carry-over from other donors' samples.

This clone appeared a few times. J is TRBJ1-1 and V is TRBV5-1; the D gene is possibly TRBD1 (5 bases). The CDR3 has 12 residues. The V end was cut by 4 bases, the J end by 7 bases, with 11 bases between. The V gene's germline CDR1 is SGHRS and CDR2 YFSETQ. In DNA, the CDR3 is TGCGCCAGCAGCCGGGACGGGATTGAAGCTTTCTTT. Residues: CASSRDGIEAFF.

The chain recombines TRBV28 with TRBJ1-5, with 7 positions matching TRBD1. The CDR3 sequence is 14 residues long. Germline trimming cut 5 bases from V and 5 bases from J; bases unmatched to any gene: 6. Germline lookup yields CDR1 MDHEN and CDR2 SYDVKM. CDR3 coding DNA: TGTGCCAGCAGTCACAGGGGCGGAGATCAGCCCCAGCATTTT. As protein: CASSHRGGDQPQHF. Supplemented by reference TRBV28 and TRBJ1-5, the full variable domain reads DVKVTQSSRYLVKRTGEKVFLECVQDMDHENMFWYRQDPGLGLRLIYFSYDVKMKEKGDIPEGYSVSREKKERFSLILESASTNQTSMYLCASSHRGGDQPQHFGDGTRLSIL.

The V gene is TRBV6-1, the J gene TRBJ1-2; a weak D match, TRBD1 (5 bases). The CDR3 has 13 amino acids. Trimming left V 2 bases short and J 6 bases short, with 10 bases between. Germline values: CDR1 MNHNS, CDR2 SASEGT. CDR3 nucleotides: TGTGCCAGCAGTGAAACCGGGGCTGATGGCTACACCTTC. It encodes CASSETGADGYTF.

The chain couples TRBV28 to TRBJ1-2; D is ambiguous. Germline CDR1 is MDHEN and CDR2 is SYDVKM. The CDR3 is 15 amino acids. V lost 1 base and J 4 bases, leaving 13 bases between the germline ends. This CDR3 is CASSLSGTPSYGYTF. DNA of the CDR3: TGTGCCAGCAGTTTATCGGGTACGCCAAGCTATGGCTACACCTTC.

The chain has TRBV5-1 and TRBJ1-4; weak D call: TRBD1 (5 bases). V was trimmed by 2 bases and J by 4 bases, leaving 12 bases between them. CDR1 and CDR2 (germline): SGHRS, YFSETQ. The CDR3 is made up of 15 amino acids. CDR3 region: CASSFKGAINEKLFF. In DNA form, the CDR3 reads TGCGCCAGCAGCTTTAAAGGGGCGATTAATGAAAAACTGTTTTTT.

This chain connects TRBV4-2 to TRBJ1-4; 7 bases are a match to TRBD1. V lost 2 bases to trimming and J lost 4 bases; unmatched junction nucleotides: 4. CDR3 length: 15 amino acids. The germline gives CDR1 LGHNA, CDR2 YNFKEQ. CDR3 bases: TGTGCCAGCAGCCAAACGGGACAGAGTAATGAAAAACTGTTTTTT. Protein: CASSQTGQSNEKLFF.

The chain joins TRBV1 to TRBJ2-4. TRBV1 is a pseudogene. CDR3 length equals 15 residues. CDR3 loop: CTSRLAGSAKNIQYF. CDR3 nucleotides: TGCACCAGCAGGCTAGCAGGGTCGGCCAAAAACATTCAGTACTTC.

The chain has TRBV18 and TRBJ2-7; TRBD2 matches 9 bases. Germline V gene lookup returns CDR1 KGHSH and CDR2 LQKENI. The CDR3 spans 15 residues. Trimming cost V 1 base and J 6 bases; bases outside gene matches: 7. DNA of the CDR3: TGTGCCAGCTCACCACTATGGCGGGAGGGATCCGAGCAGTACTTC. As protein: CASSPLWREGSEQYF.

The V and J genes are TRBV28 and TRBJ2-3, with 12 bases fitting TRBD2. CDR3 length equals 18 residues. Germline V gene sequence: CDR1 MDHEN, CDR2 SYDVKM. The V segment lost 8 bases and the J segment 0 bases; nucleotides outside the gene matches: 12. CDR3 coding DNA: TGTGCCAGCCACGACGGTCTAGCGGGAGGGCTTAGCACAGATACGCAGTATTTT. Protein sequence: CASHDGLAGGLSTDTQYF.

The CDR3 reads CASSSDRVNTIYF. Written as DNA, the CDR3 is TGTGCCAGCAGCTCGGACAGGGTCAACACCATATATTTT. The chain uses TRBV5-4 and TRBJ1-3, with 8 nucleotides matching TRBD1. Germline trimming cut 3 bases from V and 7 bases from J; bases unmatched to any gene: 3. The CDR3 consists of 13 residues. CDR1 and CDR2 from the germline V gene are SGHNT and YYREEE (reference sequence).

Here the CDR3 reads CASRVGPSSYEQYF. In nucleotides, the CDR3 is TGTGCCAGCAGGGTAGGCCCGAGCTCCTACGAGCAGTACTTC. This chain joins TRBV7-9 and TRBJ2-7; no clear D. Deletions cut 6 bases from V and 0 bases from J, with 12 bases between. The CDR3 has 14 residues. Germline loops: CDR1 SEHNR, CDR2 FQNEAQ (reference sequence).

The rearrangement uses TRBV6-1 and TRBJ1-6; D gene uncertain. This CDR3 has 13 amino acids. Trimming removed 7 bases at V and 10 bases at J, with 14 bases between. CDR1 is MNHNS and CDR2 is SASEGT in the germline V gene. This CDR3 is CASNDWGGSPLHF. The CDR3 DNA sequence: TGTGCCAGCAATGACTGGGGAGGGTCACCCCTCCACTTT.

The chain joins TRBV7-2 to TRBJ2-2; D not certain. The CDR3 contains 14 residues. Germline V gene lookup returns CDR1 SGHTA and CDR2 FQGNSA. Trimming cost V 2 bases and J 6 bases, with 10 bases left between them. The CDR3 sequence is CASSLRQKAGELFF. The CDR3 nucleotides are TGTGCCAGCAGCTTAAGGCAGAAAGCCGGGGAGCTGTTTTTT.

This sequence joins TRBV5-1 and TRBJ2-7; D remains unclear. With 6 bases removed from V and 2 bases from J, the gap between germline ends came to 15 bases. Germline V lookup: CDR1 SGHRS, CDR2 YFSETQ. The CDR3 extends over 14 amino acids. As DNA, the CDR3 is TGCGCCAGCACTCCTTTCCCCGATACCTACGAGCAGTACTTC. As protein: CASTPFPDTYEQYF.

V is TRBV5-4 and J is TRBJ1-2; D is perhaps TRBD1 (5 bases). The CDR3 has 12 amino acids. CDR1 SGHNT and CDR2 YYREEE come from the germline V gene (reference sequence). Trimming stripped 4 bases from V and 4 bases from J, with 8 bases between. CDR3: CASSQGVYGYTF. CDR3 DNA: TGTGCCAGCAGCCAGGGTGTCTATGGCTACACCTTC.

In nucleotides, the CDR3 is TGTGCCAGCAGTGACCCAGGGATTCCTAATGAAAAACTGTTTTTT. Translation gives CASSDPGIPNEKLFF. The J gene is TRBJ1-4, the V gene TRBV2; TRBD1 is a possible D gene (5 bases). The CDR3 extends over 15 amino acids. V was trimmed by 3 bases and J by 3 bases, leaving 11 bases between them. Per germline, CDR1 SNHLY and CDR2 FYNNEI.

This chain joins TRBV19 and TRBJ1-4, with a tentative D call TRBD1 (5 bases). Trimming took 4 bases from V and 5 from J, leaving 14 bases between them. The germline V gene encodes CDR1 LNHDA and CDR2 SQIVND (reference sequence). The CDR3 is 15 residues long. CDR3 DNA: TGTGCCAGTAGTAGCGGGGGACCGATGAATGAAAAACTGTTTTTT. Translation gives CASSSGGPMNEKLFF.

The chain combines TRBV6-1 with TRBJ2-4; D unresolved. CDR1 and CDR2 (germline): MNHNS, SASEGT. Trimming left V 2 bases short and J 3 bases short, with 5 bases between. CDR3 length: 13 amino acids. CDR3 protein: CASSEPHKNIQYF. The CDR3 DNA is TGTGCCAGCAGTGAACCGCACAAAAACATTCAGTACTTC.

This chain joins TRBV28 and TRBJ1-4, with D possibly TRBD1 on 5 matching bases. The V end lost 6 bases, the J end lost 0 bases, and 11 bases lay between the germline ends. Germline V CDR1 and CDR2: MDHEN, SYDVKM. The CDR3 contains 15 residues. The CDR3 DNA is TGTGCCAGCAGCTTTGCAGGGCCAACTAATGAAAAACTGTTTTTT. It translates to CASSFAGPTNEKLFF.

The chain has TRBV5-4 and TRBJ2-5; 7 bases are shared with TRBD2. Germline-derived CDR1 and CDR2 are SGHNT and YYREEE (reference sequence). The CDR3 has 16 amino acids. V lost 4 bases and J lost 2; bases outside the gene matches: 11. The CDR3 spells CASSPAHLRGQETQYF. CDR3 coding DNA: TGTGCCAGCAGCCCGGCCCATCTGCGGGGGCAAGAGACCCAGTACTTC.

V gene TRBV15 combines with J gene TRBJ1-2; possibly TRBD1 for D (5 bases). The germline gives CDR1 LNHNV, CDR2 YYDKDF (reference sequence). The CDR3 is 12 amino acids. V lost 5 bases and J lost 4, with 8 bases in between. CDR3: CATSPGTYGYTF. In DNA form, the CDR3 reads TGTGCCACCAGCCCGGGGACCTATGGCTACACCTTC.